This T cell receptor beta chain was identified during a study of glioma-infiltrating T cells. The CDR3 is made up of 14 amino acids. V shed 3 bases and J shed 0 bases, with 7 bases lying between them. Germline-derived CDR1 and CDR2 are MNHNS and SASEGT. This clonotype has at least ten counts. Using RNA template, CDR3s of TCR alpha and beta were amplified with iRepertoire arm-PCR. One entry per CDR3 protein, called by TCRdb with MiXCR from the multiplex PCR reads. The sample holds around 90,000 distinct CDR3 sequences; roughly 37% are singletons and the top ten take around two fifths. Sequencing input: glioma tissue, nonneoplastic brain tissue, or PBMCs (not recorded which). This sequence was found in a human donor with low-grade glioma or glioblastoma, undergoing nonglioma brain surgery, or in good health (not recorded which). The rearrangement links TRBV6-1 to TRBJ2-3; D is ambiguous. The CDR3 DNA is TGTGCCAGCAGTGACCTCCGGAGCACAGATACGCAGTATTTT. It codes for CASSDLRSTDTQYF.